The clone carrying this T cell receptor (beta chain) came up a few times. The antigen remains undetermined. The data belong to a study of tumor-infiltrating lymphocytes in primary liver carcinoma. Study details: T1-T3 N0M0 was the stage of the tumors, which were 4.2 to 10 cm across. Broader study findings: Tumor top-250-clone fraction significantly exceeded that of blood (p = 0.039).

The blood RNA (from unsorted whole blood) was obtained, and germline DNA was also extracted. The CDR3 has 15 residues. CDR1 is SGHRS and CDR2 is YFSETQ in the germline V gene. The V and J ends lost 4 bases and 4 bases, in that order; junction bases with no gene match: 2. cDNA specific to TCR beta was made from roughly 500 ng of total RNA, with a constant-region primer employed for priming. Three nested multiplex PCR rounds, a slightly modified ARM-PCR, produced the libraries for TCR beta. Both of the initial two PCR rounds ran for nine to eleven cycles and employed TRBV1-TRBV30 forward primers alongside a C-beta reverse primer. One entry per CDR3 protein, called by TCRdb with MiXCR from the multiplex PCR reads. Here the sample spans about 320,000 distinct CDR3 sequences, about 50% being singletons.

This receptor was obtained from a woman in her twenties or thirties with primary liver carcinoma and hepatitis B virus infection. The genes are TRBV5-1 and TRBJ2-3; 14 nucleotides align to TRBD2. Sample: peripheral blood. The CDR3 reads CASSRGLAGADTQYF. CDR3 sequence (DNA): TGCGCCAGCAGCAGGGGACTAGCGGGAGCAGATACGCAGTATTTT.